The 19 T cell receptor beta chains below all came from one sample that was sequenced in a study of neurological immune-mediated disorders. MiXCR, applied by TCRdb to the 5' RACE reads, yields one record per CDR3 protein. This table has about 120,000 distinct CDR3 sequences, roughly 3.2% appearing once. What was sequenced was PBMCs. All receptors derive from a woman in her thirties with multiple sclerosis.

This clonotype appeared many times. The rearrangement links TRBV7-6 to TRBJ2-3, with 9 nucleotides matching TRBD2. The germline gives CDR1 SGHVS, CDR2 FNYEAQ. CDR3 size: 18 residues. Germline trimming cut 1 base from V and 2 bases from J; bases unmatched to any gene: 10. This CDR3 is CASSLVGPTSGYTDTQYF. The CDR3 coding sequence is TGTGCCAGCAGCTTAGTGGGACCGACTAGCGGATACACAGATACGCAGTATTTT.

This clonotype was counted ten times or more. The chain carries TRBV7-9 and TRBJ2-5, with TRBD1 identical over 8 bases. The CDR3 loop spans 15 amino acids. V gave up 1 base and J gave up 4 bases; unmatched junction bases: 5. Germline CDR1 and CDR2: SEHNR and FQNEAQ (reference sequence). The CDR3 loop reads CASSLVTQGGETQYF. CDR3 sequence (DNA): TGTGCCAGCAGCTTAGTCACACAGGGGGGAGAGACCCAGTACTTC. Full variable domain (rest looked up from reference TRBV7-9 and TRBJ2-5): DTGVSQNPRHKITKRGQNVTFRCDPISEHNRLYWYRQTLGQGPEFLTYFQNEAQLEKSRLLSDRFSAERPKGSFSTLEIQRTEQGDSAMYLCASSLVTQGGETQYFGPGTRLLVL.

This clonotype has a count of ten or more. The chain recombines TRBV7-9 with TRBJ1-2; TRBD1 might be the D (5 bases). Germline assignment: CDR1 SEHNR and CDR2 FQNEAQ (reference sequence). Trimming shortened V by 10 bases and J by 0 bases, and 9 bases separated the two germline ends. This CDR3 spans 12 amino acids. The CDR3 is CATDTSNYGYTF. CDR3 bases: TGTGCCACGGACACTTCTAACTATGGCTACACCTTC.

This clonotype was seen repeatedly, ten times or more. J is TRBJ2-3 and V is TRBV19; D possibly corresponds to TRBD2 (6 bases). From germline, CDR1 is LNHDA and CDR2 SQIVND (reference sequence). The CDR3 has 16 residues. Trimming left V 1 base short and J 2 bases short, with 13 bases between. The CDR3 DNA is TGTGCCAGTAGTATAGGACCGGGACTCATCACAGATACGCAGTATTTT. This gives the protein CASSIGPGLITDTQYF.

Ten or more counts support this clonotype. This chain joins TRBV20-1 and TRBJ2-3; weak D call: TRBD1 (5 bases). CDR3 size: 12 residues. Trimming cost V 6 bases and J 3 bases, with 10 bases left between them. From germline, CDR1 is DFQATT and CDR2 SNEGSKA (reference sequence). CDR3 residues: CSARQSTDTQYF. CDR3 coding DNA: TGCAGTGCGCGACAGTCGACAGATACGCAGTATTTT.

This clonotype has ten or more counts. This chain joins TRBV20-1 and TRBJ2-6; D unclear. Between the trimmed V and J ends, which lost 3 bases and 0 bases, there was a span of 9 bases. The germline CDR1 and CDR2 sequences are DFQATT and SNEGSKA (reference sequence). This CDR3 has 15 residues. CDR3 protein: CSASPGPSGANVLTF. CDR3 DNA sequence: TGCAGTGCTAGTCCCGGACCCTCTGGGGCCAACGTCCTGACTTTC.

This clonotype was observed at least ten times. This chain connects TRBV12-5 to TRBJ1-5, with no clear D. Trimming removed 7 bases at V and 5 bases at J, with 12 bases between. CDR3 length: 13 residues. Germline CDR1 LGHNT, CDR2 FRNRAP. Written as DNA, the CDR3 is TGTGCTAGTGCCTTTGGCAGCGATCAGCCCCAGCATTTT. It translates to CASAFGSDQPQHF.

This clonotype has ten or more counts. The CDR3 protein is CASSLDSLNIQYF. In nucleotides, the CDR3 is TGCGCCAGCAGCTTGGACAGCCTCAACATTCAGTACTTC. The gene calls are TRBV5-1 and TRBJ2-4; the D is unclear. This CDR3 is built from 13 residues. V lost 0 bases and J 7 bases, leaving 8 bases between the germline ends. Germline V CDR1 and CDR2: SGHRS, YFSETQ.

At least ten counts were recorded for this clonotype. The V gene is TRBV27, the J gene TRBJ2-7; D remains ambiguous. CDR1 MNHEY and CDR2 SMNVEV come from the germline V gene (reference sequence). The CDR3 runs to 15 residues. Trimming took off 5 bases at V and 5 bases at J, with 19 bases between the two ends. The CDR3 here is CASSPSEARFNEQYF. DNA of the CDR3: TGTGCCAGCAGTCCAAGCGAAGCTCGATTTAACGAGCAGTACTTC.

This clonotype was counted ten times or more. The chain has TRBV6-2 or TRBV6-3 and TRBJ2-5, with 7 positions matching TRBD1. The CDR3 runs to 14 residues. The germline CDR1 and CDR2 sequences are MNHEY and SVGEGT. V dropped 6 bases and J dropped 1; count of bases not matched to a gene: 5. The CDR3 DNA follows: TGTGCCAGCAGCCAGACAGGGATCCAAGAGACCCAGTACTTC. This encodes CASSQTGIQETQYF.

This clonotype was counted many times. The V and J genes are TRBV20-1 and TRBJ1-1, with 7 nucleotides matching TRBD1. The V and J ends lost 5 bases and 0 bases, in that order; junction bases with no gene match: 3. The CDR3 totals 13 residues. CDR1 DFQATT and CDR2 SNEGSKA come from the germline V gene (reference sequence). The CDR3, as DNA: TGCAGTGCTGAGGGGGCGATGAACACTGAAGCTTTCTTT. Amino acids: CSAEGAMNTEAFF.

This clonotype came up many times. The gene calls are TRBV11-2 and TRBJ1-5; D is uncertain. Germline V gene lookup returns CDR1 SGHAT and CDR2 FQNNGV. The length of the CDR3 is 13 residues. V shed 0 bases and J shed 3 bases, with 3 bases lying between them. This CDR3 reads CASSLDLNQPQHF. The CDR3 bases are TGTGCCAGCAGCTTAGATCTCAATCAGCCCCAGCATTTT.

This clonotype was counted ten times or more. The rearrangement links TRBV18 to TRBJ1-2; weak D call: TRBD1 (5 bases). This CDR3 is built from 13 residues. Trimming took 6 bases from V and 8 from J, leaving 16 bases between them. Germline V lookup: CDR1 KGHSH, CDR2 LQKENI. The CDR3 bases are TGTGCCAGCTCCCCGGGACGGTCAGGAGGCTACACCTTC. Translating gives CASSPGRSGGYTF.

This clonotype was picked up many times. The rearrangement links TRBV7-2 to TRBJ2-5; TRBD1 matches 7 bases. CDR1 SGHTA and CDR2 FQGNSA come from the germline V gene. V shed 4 bases, J shed 7 bases, and the junction held 9 bases outside the gene matches. This CDR3 contains 14 residues. CDR3 amino acids: CASSYGQATVTQYF. The CDR3 nucleotides read TGTGCCAGCAGCTATGGACAGGCCACCGTGACCCAGTACTTC.

This clonotype was counted at least ten times. The chain combines TRBV7-6 with TRBJ2-7; TRBD2 aligns across 10 bases. There are 15 residues in the CDR3. Germline CDR1 and CDR2: SGHVS and FNYEAQ. Germline trimming cut 2 bases from V and 6 bases from J; bases unmatched to any gene: 7. This CDR3 reads CASSLLAGEDGEQYF. CDR3 DNA: TGTGCCAGCAGCTTACTAGCGGGAGAGGACGGCGAGCAGTACTTC.

This clonotype has ten or more counts. The V call is TRBV6-5, the J call TRBJ1-1, with D unresolved. The length of the CDR3 is 15 residues. Germline V lookup: CDR1 MNHEY, CDR2 SVGAGI. Trimming removed 0 bases at V and 1 base at J, with 9 bases between. CDR3 in DNA: TGTGCCAGCAGTTACTCGAAGAGGGCGAACACTGAAGCTTTCTTT. Its translation is CASSYSKRANTEAFF.

The sample holds many counts of this clonotype. The chain recombines TRBV7-6 with TRBJ2-3; D possibly corresponds to TRBD1 (8 bases). Germline CDR1 reads SGHVS; CDR2 reads FNYEAQ. The ends were cut back, 5 bases at V and 4 bases at J, with 19 bases in the middle. The CDR3 is 16 residues long. The CDR3 loop reads CASSPRTGREADTQYF. CDR3 coding DNA: TGTGCCAGCAGCCCGAGGACAGGGAGGGAGGCAGATACGCAGTATTTT.

There are many counts of this clonotype. V and J are TRBV5-1 and TRBJ2-7; perhaps D is TRBD1 or TRBD2 (5 bases each). Germline lookup yields CDR1 SGHRS and CDR2 YFSETQ. This CDR3 has 17 residues. The germline V and J ends were trimmed by 0 bases and 2 bases, with 18 bases remaining between them. CDR3 amino acids: CASSLAPVGEHTYEQYF. The CDR3 DNA reads TGCGCCAGCAGCTTGGCCCCTGTGGGGGAACACACCTACGAGCAGTACTTC. The entire variable domain, with the rest obtained from reference TRBV5-1 and TRBJ2-7, is as follows: KAGVTQTPRYLIKTRGQQVTLSCSPISGHRSVSWYQQTPGQGLQFLFEYFSETQRNKGNFPGRFSGRQFSNSRSEMNVSTLELGDSALYLCASSLAPVGEHTYEQYFGPGTRLTVT.

This clonotype has at least ten counts. The chain employs TRBV20-1 and TRBJ2-7; TRBD2 might be the D (6 bases). Trimming removed 2 bases at V and 2 bases at J, with 16 bases between. The CDR3 has 15 residues. In germline, CDR1 is DFQATT, CDR2 SNEGSKA (reference sequence). The CDR3 here is CSARSPAGPAYEQYF. CDR3 DNA: TGCAGTGCTAGAAGTCCCGCGGGGCCCGCCTACGAGCAGTACTTC.